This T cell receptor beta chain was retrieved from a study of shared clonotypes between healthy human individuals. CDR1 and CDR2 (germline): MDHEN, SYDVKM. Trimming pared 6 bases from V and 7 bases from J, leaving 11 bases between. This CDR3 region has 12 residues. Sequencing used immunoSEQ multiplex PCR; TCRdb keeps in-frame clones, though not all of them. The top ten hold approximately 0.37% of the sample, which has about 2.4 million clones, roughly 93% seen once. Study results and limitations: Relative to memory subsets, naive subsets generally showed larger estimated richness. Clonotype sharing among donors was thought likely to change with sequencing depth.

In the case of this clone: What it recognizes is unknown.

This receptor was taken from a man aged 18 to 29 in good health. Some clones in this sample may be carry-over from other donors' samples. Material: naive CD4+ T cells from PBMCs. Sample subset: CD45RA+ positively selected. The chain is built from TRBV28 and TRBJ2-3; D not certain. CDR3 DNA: TGTGCCAGCAGGGACCTAGTATATACGCAGTATTTT. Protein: CASRDLVYTQYF.